This passage covers 9 T cell receptor beta chains from one sample sequenced in a study of shared clonotypes between healthy human individuals. Measured with immunoSEQ multiplex PCR; TCRdb has only the in-frame clones, and not every one. The sample includes 1.5 million to 2.5 million clones, around 96% of them seen just once. The naive CD8 subset, CD45RO-negative cells positively selected for CCR7, excluded terminally differentiated effector memory CD45RA+ cells. Sequenced material: naive CD8+ T cells sorted from blood. The receptors were gathered from a man between 18 and 35 years old in good health.

The chain combines TRBV4-1 with TRBJ2-1, with 10 nucleotides matching TRBD2. The V segment lost 3 bases and the J segment 9 bases; nucleotides outside the gene matches: 11. Germline V gene lookup returns CDR1 MGHRA and CDR2 YSYEKL. The CDR3 has 16 residues. CDR3 sequence: CASSQQAAGGLGEQFF. CDR3 DNA sequence: TGCGCCAGCAGCCAGCAAGCAGCGGGGGGGCTCGGTGAGCAGTTCTTC.

This chain uses TRBV27 with TRBJ2-5, with TRBD2 matching over 7 bases. The germline V gene encodes CDR1 MNHEY and CDR2 SMNVEV (reference sequence). Trimming at V came to 5 bases and at J to 4 bases, leaving 13 bases not matched to a gene. The CDR3 has 16 amino acids. CDR3 DNA sequence: TGTGCCAGCAGTCGTAGGGAATTTGCGGGGGTAGAGACCCAGTACTTC. It translates to CASSRREFAGVETQYF.

This clone was observed a single time. The rearrangement links TRBV7-9 to TRBJ1-1; 8 bases are shared with TRBD1. The V and J ends lost 3 bases and 5 bases, in that order; junction bases with no gene match: 5. This CDR3 has 14 residues. The germline V gene encodes CDR1 SEHNR and CDR2 FQNEAQ (reference sequence). As DNA, the CDR3 is TGTGCCAGCAGCTTTAACAGGGGGGTAACTGAAGCTTTCTTT. This encodes CASSFNRGVTEAFF.

This clone was found once. The chain combines TRBV5-4 with TRBJ1-1; weak D call: TRBD1 (5 bases). V was cut by 7 bases and J by 1 base, with 11 bases left in between. CDR1 SGHNT and CDR2 YYREEE come from the germline V gene (reference sequence). The CDR3 has 13 residues. The DNA of the CDR3 is TGTGCCAGCCAGGGAGAGGCGAACACTGAAGCTTTCTTT. Protein product: CASQGEANTEAFF.

Points on this clone: The same CDR3 arises from other DNA sequences in this sample as well. J is TRBJ2-7 and V is TRBV27; 9 bases are shared with TRBD1. CDR1 is MNHEY and CDR2 is SMNVEV in the germline V gene (reference sequence). The CDR3 runs 14 residues. J was trimmed by 4 bases and V by 5 bases; bases with no gene match: 6. The chain's CDR3 is CASSTYRGQYEQYF. Written as DNA, the CDR3 is TGTGCCAGCAGTACCTACAGGGGGCAGTACGAGCAGTACTTC.

This clone was observed once. J is TRBJ2-7 and V is TRBV18; possibly TRBD1 for D (6 bases). Germline lookup yields CDR1 KGHSH and CDR2 LQKENI. Between the trimmed V and J ends, which lost 3 bases and 2 bases, there was a span of 14 bases. The length of the CDR3 is 15 residues. The CDR3: CASSPPTGLPYEQYF. The CDR3 DNA reads TGTGCCAGCTCACCCCCGACAGGTTTACCCTACGAGCAGTACTTC.

The gene calls are TRBV18 and TRBJ1-1, with a weak D call TRBD1 (5 bases). The CDR3 is 15 amino acids. Germline CDR1 is KGHSH and CDR2 is LQKENI. Between the trimmed V and J ends, which lost 6 bases and 1 base, there was a span of 15 bases. In DNA, the CDR3 is TGTGCCAGCTCTCCCTTAACCACAGGGAACACTGAAGCTTTCTTT. Translating it yields CASSPLTTGNTEAFF.

V is TRBV5-8 and J is TRBJ2-7, with a possible D match to TRBD2 (6 bases). CDR3 length: 15 residues. The V and J ends lost 6 bases and 2 bases respectively, with 18 bases between them. Germline loops: CDR1 SGHTS, CDR2 YDEGEE. CDR3 amino acids: CASTFLAGSAYEQYF. CDR3 DNA sequence: TGTGCCAGCACCTTTCTCGCGGGGTCGGCCTACGAGCAGTACTTC.

The V call is TRBV30, the J call TRBJ2-3, with unresolved D. Germline values: CDR1 GTSNPN, CDR2 SVGIG (reference sequence). This CDR3 spans 13 amino acids. As DNA, the CDR3 is TGTGCTACCGAGAAGGGCGGCACAGATACGCAGTATTTT. Protein: CATEKGGTDTQYF.